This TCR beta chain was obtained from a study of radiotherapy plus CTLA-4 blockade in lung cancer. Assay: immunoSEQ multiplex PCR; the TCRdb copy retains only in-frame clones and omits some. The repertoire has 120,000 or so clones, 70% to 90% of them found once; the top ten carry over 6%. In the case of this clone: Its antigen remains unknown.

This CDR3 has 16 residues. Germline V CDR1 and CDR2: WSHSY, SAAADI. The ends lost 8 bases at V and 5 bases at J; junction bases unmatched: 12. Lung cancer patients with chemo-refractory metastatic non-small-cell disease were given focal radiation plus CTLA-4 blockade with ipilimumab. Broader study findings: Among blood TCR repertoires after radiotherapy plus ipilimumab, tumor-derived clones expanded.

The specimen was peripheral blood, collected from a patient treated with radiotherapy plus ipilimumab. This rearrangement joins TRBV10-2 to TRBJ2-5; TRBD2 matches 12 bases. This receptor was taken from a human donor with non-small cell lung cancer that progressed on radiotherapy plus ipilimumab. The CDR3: CASALTLAGGQETQYF. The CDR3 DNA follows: TGCGCCAGCGCCCTGACTCTAGCGGGAGGGCAGGAGACCCAGTACTTC.